Following are 24 T cell receptor beta chains from one sample sequenced in a study of spatial heterogeneity in lung cancer. TCRdb analysed the 5' RACE reads with MiXCR anew, one entry per CDR3 protein. The data contain several thousand distinct CDR3 sequences, under 8.5% of them singletons. For these TCRs, the target antigens are not known. Findings of the study overall: The number of expanded tumor alpha and beta chains correlated with mutation number.

As to time point: sample taken at primary tumor resection. The sample consisted of lung tumor tissue, taken at surgery. These receptors were obtained from a female donor with early-stage non-small cell lung cancer.

Judged by abundance, this clonotype is medium-sized (0.01 to 0.1%). The CDR3 reads CASRYRGADGYTF. The CDR3 DNA reads TGTGCCAGCAGGTACAGGGGCGCCGATGGCTACACCTTC. The chain uses TRBV28 and TRBJ1-2, with TRBD1 identical over 7 bases. V shed 6 bases, J shed 6 bases, and the junction held 7 bases outside the gene matches. The CDR3 has 13 residues. Germline CDR1 is MDHEN and CDR2 is SYDVKM.

This clonotype was detected ten times or more. The chain has TRBV9 and TRBJ2-3; 7 bases are a match to TRBD2. CDR1 is SGDLS and CDR2 is YYNGEE in the germline V gene. The CDR3 is made up of 15 amino acids. V shed 0 bases and J 1 base; nucleotides not matched to a gene: 2. As DNA, the CDR3 is TGTGCCAGCAGCGTAGTGGGGGGGGGCACAGATACGCAGTATTTT. This translates into CASSVVGGGTDTQYF.

This clonotype is categorized as medium-sized. The CDR3 nucleotides are TGCGCCAGCAGCCAACCCGGACAGGGAAGGTATGGCTACACCTTC. It is translated as CASSQPGQGRYGYTF. The rearrangement joins TRBV4-1 to TRBJ1-2; 8 bases align to TRBD1. V lost 2 bases to trimming and J lost 5 bases; unmatched junction nucleotides: 7. CDR3 length: 15 residues. Germline loops: CDR1 MGHRA, CDR2 YSYEKL.

This clonotype counts as medium-sized. The rearrangement joins TRBV28 to TRBJ1-3, with 9 bases identical to TRBD1. The CDR3 has 15 amino acids. J was trimmed by 0 bases and V by 3 bases; bases with no gene match: 0. The germline CDR1 and CDR2 sequences are MDHEN and SYDVKM. The CDR3 protein is CASSLTGGSGNTIYF. For the CDR3, the DNA is TGTGCCAGCAGTTTGACAGGGGGCTCTGGAAACACCATATATTTT.

This clonotype was detected many times. This chain joins TRBV20-1 and TRBJ1-2; D remains ambiguous. This CDR3 contains 12 residues. Trimming shortened V by 2 bases and J by 7 bases, and 11 bases separated the two germline ends. Per the germline V gene, CDR1 is DFQATT and CDR2 is SNEGSKA (reference sequence). The CDR3 sequence is CSARWTVLGYTF. For the CDR3, the DNA is TGCAGTGCTAGATGGACGGTTCTTGGCTACACCTTC.

This clonotype was recorded many times. The chain has TRBV7-3 and TRBJ2-1; D remains unclear. CDR3 length: 14 amino acids. V was trimmed by 2 bases and J by 11 bases, leaving 16 bases between them. Germline V gives CDR1 SGHTA, CDR2 FQGTGA. As DNA, the CDR3 is TGTGCCAGCAGCTTACAAGGCAACAATGATAAGCAGTTCTTC. Translating gives CASSLQGNNDKQFF.

This clonotype was seen ten or more times. This chain joins TRBV7-2 and TRBJ2-7; D is uncertain. From germline, CDR1 is SGHTA and CDR2 FQGNSA. The V end lost 1 base, the J end lost 2 bases, and 12 bases lay between the germline ends. The CDR3 spans 15 residues. The CDR3 sequence: CASSLEGRPAYEQYF. CDR3 nucleotide sequence: TGTGCCAGCAGCTTAGAGGGCAGACCCGCCTACGAGCAGTACTTC.

In its sample, this clonotype ranks as medium-sized. The chain couples TRBV9 to TRBJ2-5, with 8 positions matching TRBD1. There are 13 residues in the CDR3. J was trimmed by 5 bases and V by 4 bases; bases with no gene match: 4. CDR1 is SGDLS and CDR2 is YYNGEE in the germline V gene. CDR3 in amino acids: CASSRDRGETQYF. CDR3 bases: TGTGCCAGCAGCCGAGACAGGGGCGAGACCCAGTACTTC. Based on the CDR3 plus reference TRBV9 and TRBJ2-5, the full variable domain is DSGVTQTPKHLITATGQRVTLRCSPRSGDLSVYWYQQSLDQGLQFLIQYYNGEERAKGNILERFSAQQFPDLHSELNLSSLELGDSALYFCASSRDRGETQYFGPGTRLLVL.

By share, this clonotype counts as medium-sized. The genes are TRBV6-6 and TRBJ2-2; 9 bases are shared with TRBD2. The CDR3 covers 14 residues. Germline trimming cut 6 bases from V and 8 bases from J; bases unmatched to any gene: 7. Germline V gives CDR1 MNHNY, CDR2 SVGAGI (reference sequence). This CDR3 reads CASRRGGDGGELFF. The DNA for the CDR3 is TGTGCCAGCAGGCGGGGGGGTGATGGTGGGGAGCTGTTTTTT.

This clonotype is categorized as medium-sized. The chain uses TRBV12-3 or TRBV12-4 and TRBJ1-2; TRBD1 matches 9 bases. The CDR3 is 14 residues long. Trimming removed 7 bases from V and 4 bases from J; junction bases left unmatched: 7. In DNA form, the CDR3 reads TGTGCCAGCACCCAAGGGGGACAGGGCTATGGCTACACCTTC. Translation gives CASTQGGQGYGYTF.

This clonotype was recorded many times. This rearrangement joins TRBV3-1 to TRBJ2-7; possibly TRBD1 or TRBD2 for D (5 bases each). The CDR3 loop spans 13 amino acids. Germline V gives CDR1 LGHDT, CDR2 YNNKEL (reference sequence). Trimming left V 1 base short and J 5 bases short, with 9 bases between. The CDR3 spells CASSQAGSHEQYF. The CDR3 DNA reads TGTGCCAGCAGCCAAGCAGGGAGCCACGAGCAGTACTTC.

This clonotype was recorded many times. This chain connects TRBV12-3 or TRBV12-4 to TRBJ2-3, with TRBD2 matching 9 bases. CDR3 size: 15 residues. V trimming: 5 bases; J trimming: 2 bases; junction bases outside the gene matches: 5. The CDR3 protein is CASSPAGGFTDTQYF. Written as DNA, the CDR3 is TGTGCCAGCAGTCCAGCGGGGGGTTTCACAGATACGCAGTATTTT.

This clonotype was found many times. The rearrangement joins TRBV5-1 to TRBJ2-3; 7 bases are a match to TRBD2. The CDR3 totals 19 residues. V lost 2 bases to trimming and J lost 6 bases; unmatched junction nucleotides: 21. CDR1 and CDR2 from the germline V gene are SGHRS and YFSETQ. The CDR3 nucleotides read TGCGCCAGCAGCTTTTCGACAGTGTTGGGAGGGAGGGCCCAGGATACGCAGTATTTT. Translating it yields CASSFSTVLGGRAQDTQYF.

The chain is built from TRBV5-1 and TRBJ1-4, with D perhaps matching TRBD1 (5 bases). CDR1 is SGHRS, CDR2 YFSETQ, per germline. With 4 bases removed from V and 0 bases from J, the gap between germline ends came to 10 bases. The CDR3 contains 15 residues. The CDR3 sequence: CASSLRGTTNEKLFF. The CDR3 DNA is TGCGCCAGCAGCCTTCGGGGGACAACTAATGAAAAACTGTTTTTT.

V gene TRBV11-2 combines with J gene TRBJ1-5; D call uncertain. In germline, CDR1 is SGHAT, CDR2 FQNNGV. The CDR3 covers 14 residues. V was pared by 4 bases and J by 2 bases, with 9 bases between. The CDR3 bases are TGTGCCAGCAGCTCCGCCCGGGGCAATCAGCCCCAGCATTTT. Encoded protein: CASSSARGNQPQHF.

This clonotype occurred many times. The chain is built from TRBV24-1 and TRBJ2-1; TRBD2 is a possible D gene (6 bases). Deletions cut 9 bases from V and 9 bases from J, with 11 bases between. The germline gives CDR1 KGHDR, CDR2 SFDVKD. The CDR3 sequence is 11 residues long. In nucleotides, the CDR3 is TGTGCCACCGGGCAGGAGGGTGAGCAGTTCTTC. This encodes CATGQEGEQFF.

By sample fraction, this clonotype is medium-sized. The chain links TRBV28 to TRBJ2-7; 7 nucleotides match TRBD1. The CDR3 runs to 13 residues. J lost 10 bases, V lost 5 bases, and 11 bases had no gene match. CDR1 and CDR2 from the germline V gene are MDHEN and SYDVKM. The CDR3 nucleotides read TGTGCCAGCAGTCCCCCCAGAACAGGGGAACAGTACGTC. Translation: CASSPPRTGEQYV.

In its sample, this clonotype was seen many times. This chain links TRBV3-1 with TRBJ2-5; D may be TRBD1 or TRBD2 (5 bases each). The CDR3 loop spans 16 amino acids. Germline CDR1 and CDR2: LGHDT and YNNKEL (reference sequence). Deletions cut 0 bases from V and 3 bases from J, with 14 bases between. CDR3 sequence (DNA): TGTGCCAGCAGCCAAGACGGGGCTAGCTACGAAGAGACCCAGTACTTC. It codes for CASSQDGASYEETQYF.

This clonotype was detected many times. The chain recombines TRBV28 with TRBJ2-7; D not resolved. Germline values: CDR1 MDHEN, CDR2 SYDVKM. The CDR3 extends over 12 amino acids. V shed 2 bases and J shed 3 bases, with 5 bases lying between them. The CDR3 here is CASSLNSYEQYF. For the CDR3, the DNA is TGTGCCAGCAGTTTAAACAGCTACGAGCAGTACTTC.

This clonotype was seen at least ten times. V usage is TRBV28 and J usage is TRBJ2-7, with no clear D. From germline, CDR1 is MDHEN and CDR2 SYDVKM. With 3 bases removed from V and 0 bases from J, the gap between germline ends came to 12 bases. The CDR3 totals 15 residues. CDR3 residues: CASSLKGSSSYEQYV. In DNA, the CDR3 is TGTGCCAGCAGTTTGAAGGGTTCGAGCTCCTACGAGCAGTACGTC.

By frequency in the sample, this clonotype is medium-sized. The V call is TRBV6-2 or TRBV6-3, the J call TRBJ1-4; D not resolved. Trimming cost V 3 bases and J 4 bases, with 9 bases left between them. Germline assignment: CDR1 MNHEY and CDR2 SVGEGT. CDR3 length: 14 residues. Here the CDR3 reads CASSYGPVNEKLFF. DNA for the CDR3: TGTGCCAGCAGTTATGGGCCGGTTAATGAAAAACTGTTTTTT.

By sample fraction, this clonotype is medium-sized (0.01 to 0.1%). The chain links TRBV12-3 or TRBV12-4 to TRBJ2-1; D uncertain. This CDR3 has 11 amino acids. V lost 3 bases and J 8 bases, leaving 5 bases between the germline ends. The CDR3 DNA is TGTGCCAGCAGTTTTGGCGATGAGCAGTTCTTC. As protein: CASSFGDEQFF.

This clonotype was seen repeatedly, ten times or more. The chain couples TRBV7-6 to TRBJ1-5; no clear D gene. The ends were cut back, 5 bases at V and 6 bases at J, with 11 bases in the middle. Germline V gene lookup returns CDR1 SGHVS and CDR2 FNYEAQ. CDR3 length equals 13 residues. The CDR3 protein is CASSGQEGQPQHF. The CDR3 nucleotides are TGTGCCAGCAGCGGTCAAGAGGGTCAGCCCCAGCATTTT.

By sample share, this clonotype is medium-sized (0.01 to 0.1%). The rearrangement joins TRBV24-1 to TRBJ1-1; weak D call: TRBD1 (5 bases). Germline CDR1 KGHDR, CDR2 SFDVKD. The CDR3 sequence is 16 residues long. Deletions cut 0 bases from V and 1 base from J, with 11 bases between. In DNA, the CDR3 is TGTGCCACCAGTGATTTGAGTGTAGGGGAGAACACTGAAGCTTTCTTT. It yields the protein CATSDLSVGENTEAFF.